The source of this TCR beta chain is a study of T cells after yellow fever vaccination. This clonotype has ten or more counts. MiXCR was run by TCRdb on the 5' RACE reads, yielding one entry per CDR3 protein. The sample has 300,000 to 400,000 distinct CDR3 sequences, around 4.1% seen once. V lost 6 bases, J lost 8 bases, and 14 bases lay in between. This CDR3 has 14 residues. Germline CDR1 and CDR2: SNHLY and FYNNEI. The sequence was obtained from a man aged 18 to 29 who received the YFV17D yellow fever vaccine. Source: PBMCs, taken 5 days after the yellow fever booster vaccination. This chain joins TRBV2 and TRBJ1-6; D ambiguous. As DNA, the CDR3 is TGTGCCAGCAGACCGGGATCTATTGATTCACCCCTCCACTTT. This gives the protein CASRPGSIDSPLHF.